This T cell receptor beta chain was identified during a study of shared clonotypes between healthy human individuals. About the research overall: Samples came from a couple of female and a few male donors aged 18 to 49.

General study findings and limits: Few donors limited the genetic and exposure-history diversity represented.

This CDR3 is built from 15 residues. Looked up from germline, CDR1 is ENHRY and CDR2 is SYGVKD. Trimming took off 5 bases at V and 10 bases at J, with 20 bases between the two ends. About this clone: Its target is not known.

Investigators spread the genomic DNA of each subset evenly over several immunoSEQ plates. In the authors' methods: Junction-only sequences produced by ImmunoSEQ had no quality scores, so filtering differed. The protocol was immunoSEQ multiplex PCR, while the TCRdb copy is restricted to in-frame clones and leaves out a portion. That table is the source of V, J and clone size, and D and trimming were worked out from the DNA. The sample includes more than 2 million clones, about 95% of them seen just once. The origin of this receptor is a man between 18 and 35 years old in good health. The sample taken for sequencing was naive CD4+ T cells sorted from blood. Documented subset: CD45RA+ positively selected. This chain uses TRBV10-3 with TRBJ1-4; perhaps TRBD1 as D (6 bases). CDR3 DNA sequence: TGTGCCATCAGTAAAAGGACAGACTCCCCCAGAAAACTGTTTTTT. It encodes CAISKRTDSPRKLFF.